This T cell receptor beta chain was identified in a study of T cell repertoires in cytomegalovirus infection. On the study more broadly: Public TCR beta signatures were indicative of both CMV infection and a matching HLA type. Study-wide results and caveats: It was HLA-C-restricted CMV-specific TCR beta clonotypes that dominated the response ex vivo.

A note on this clonotype: The antigen remains undetermined.

The germline V gene encodes CDR1 DFQATT and CDR2 SNEGSKA (reference sequence). The CDR3 extends over 13 amino acids. Trimming left V 6 bases short and J 0 bases short, with 11 bases between. TCRdb redid the calling of the reads with MiXCR, one entry per CDR3 protein. The data show 370,000 or so distinct CDR3 sequences, about 32% seen once. The V gene is TRBV20-1, the J gene TRBJ1-1; D uncertain. This sequence was found in a human donor in good health (CMV status not recorded). Some clones in this sample may be carry-over from other donors' samples. This specimen was cultured PBMCs, taken from culture after CMV antigen stimulation. This chain's CDR3 is CSAAGGVNTEAFF. The CDR3 DNA is TGCAGTGCCGCGGGAGGAGTGAACACTGAAGCTTTCTTT.